These 15 T cell receptor beta chains share one sample of origin, sequenced in a study of T cell clonotyping in hematopoietic cell transplantation. Time point in this sample: recipient sample about 28 days before transplant, after cytoreduction. Some clones are missing from TCRdb's copy, which holds only in-frame ones; the method was immunoSEQ multiplex PCR. The repertoire consists of approximately 30,000 clones, with approximately 86% occurring once and the leading ten covering around 1.9%. Material: peripheral blood mononuclear cells, obtained before stem cell transplant. The source is a man in his forties with acute myeloid leukemia. Some clones in this sample may be carry-over from other donors' samples.

The chain carries TRBV29-1 and TRBJ1-3, with D tentatively TRBD1 (5 bases). Germline loops: CDR1 SQVTM, CDR2 ANQGSEA. The CDR3 consists of 14 residues. Trimming removed 0 bases from V and 5 bases from J, with 11 bases in between. DNA of the CDR3: TGCAGCGTTGAAGAAGGACAATCTCGAAACACCATATATTTT. Translation: CSVEEGQSRNTIYF. Full variable domain (missing parts from reference TRBV29-1 and TRBJ1-3): SAVISQKPSRDICQRGTSLTIQCQVDSQVTMMFWYRQQPGQSLTLIATANQGSEATYESGFVIDKFPISRPNLTFSTLTVSNMSPEDSSIYLCSVEEGQSRNTIYFGEGSWLTVV.

The V call is TRBV11-3, the J call TRBJ2-7; 9 nucleotides agree with TRBD2. This CDR3 has 15 residues. With V trimmed by 3 bases and J by 1 base, 4 bases remained unmatched. Germline V CDR1 and CDR2: SGHNT, YENEEA. CDR3: CASSLIAGESYEQYF. CDR3 in DNA: TGTGCCAGCAGCTTGATAGCGGGAGAGTCCTACGAGCAGTACTTC.

This clone has a handful of counts. The chain couples TRBV29-1 to TRBJ2-1, with 9 positions matching TRBD2. From germline, CDR1 is SQVTM and CDR2 ANQGSEA. This CDR3 has 16 residues. V shed 5 bases and J 10 bases; nucleotides not matched to a gene: 18. CDR3 loop: CSVPGLAGLYSGEQFF. As DNA, the CDR3 is TGCAGCGTTCCGGGACTAGCCGGGCTATACTCAGGGGAGCAGTTCTTC.

The chain is built from TRBV30 and TRBJ1-1, with D possibly TRBD1 on 6 matching bases. CDR1 and CDR2 from the germline V gene are GTSNPN and SVGIG (reference sequence). The CDR3 runs 13 residues. V was pared by 5 bases and J by 6 bases, with 16 bases between. This chain's CDR3 is CAWGRGVEAEAFF. In nucleotides, the CDR3 is TGTGCCTGGGGCAGGGGTGTTGAAGCTGAAGCTTTCTTT. Full variable domain (outside the CDR3, taken from reference TRBV30 and TRBJ1-1): SQTIHQWPATLVQPVGSPLSLECTVEGTSNPNLYWYRQAAGRGLQLLFYSVGIGQISSEVPQNLSASRPQDRQFILSSKKLLLSDSGFYLCAWGRGVEAEAFFGQGTRLTVV.

The chain has TRBV7-8 and TRBJ2-2, with 7 bases aligning to TRBD1. The CDR3 extends over 14 amino acids. Trimming at V came to 5 bases and at J to 4 bases, leaving 4 bases not matched to a gene. CDR1 SGHVS and CDR2 FQNEAQ come from the germline V gene. The CDR3 region has the DNA TGTGCCAGCAGCCGGACAGGTCCCACCGGGGAGCTGTTTTTT. Its translation is CASSRTGPTGELFF. Full variable domain (rest looked up from reference TRBV7-8 and TRBJ2-2): GAGVSQSPRYKVAKRGQDVALRCDPISGHVSLFWYQQALGQGPEFLTYFQNEAQLDKSGLPSDRFFAERPEGSVSTLKIQRTQQEDSAVYLCASSRTGPTGELFFGEGSRLTVL.

The DNA of the CDR3 is TGTGCCAGCAGTGGTCTACAGGGAGGTCAGCCCCAGCATTTT. Translating it yields CASSGLQGGQPQHF. The V call is TRBV2, the J call TRBJ1-5, with a weak D call TRBD1 (6 bases). Germline values: CDR1 SNHLY, CDR2 FYNNEI. The CDR3 is 14 amino acids. V lost 4 bases and J lost 6, with 13 bases in between.

The chain recombines TRBV4-3 with TRBJ1-2; no definite D call. Trimming took off 0 bases at V and 0 bases at J, with 8 bases between the two ends. This CDR3 has 15 amino acids. The germline CDR1 and CDR2 sequences are LGHNA and YSLEER. CDR3 protein: CASSQDYGPNYGYTF. In nucleotides, the CDR3 is TGCGCCAGCAGCCAAGATTACGGGCCTAACTATGGCTACACCTTC.

V gene TRBV11-3 combines with J gene TRBJ1-1, with D maybe TRBD1 (6 bases). Germline assignment: CDR1 SGHNT and CDR2 YENEEA. The germline V and J ends were trimmed by 5 bases and 2 bases, with 15 bases remaining between them. This CDR3 region has 15 residues. The CDR3: CASSPTGPFNTEAFF. Written as DNA, the CDR3 is TGTGCCAGCAGCCCTACAGGGCCCTTCAACACTGAAGCTTTCTTT.

This clone has a handful of counts. The chain is built from TRBV2 and TRBJ2-7; 9 bases are shared with TRBD1. V was clipped by 5 bases and J by 2 bases; unmatched bases: 4. Germline V gene sequence: CDR1 SNHLY, CDR2 FYNNEI. The CDR3 loop spans 14 amino acids. DNA of the CDR3: TGTGCCAGCAGTTCCGGGACAGGGCCCTACGAGCAGTACTTC. This codes for CASSSGTGPYEQYF.

This chain's CDR3 is CASSHPRSGGYGYTF. For the CDR3, the DNA is TGTGCCAGCAGTCACCCCCGCAGCGGTGGATATGGCTACACCTTC. V and J are TRBV9 and TRBJ1-2; no clear D gene. This CDR3 spans 15 amino acids. The germline CDR1 and CDR2 sequences are SGDLS and YYNGEE. Trimming pared 5 bases from V and 5 bases from J, leaving 19 bases between.

This clone was seen only a few times. The chain couples TRBV28 to TRBJ2-1; no definite D call. Between the trimmed V and J ends, which lost 2 bases and 9 bases, there was a span of 8 bases. The CDR3 is 12 residues long. The germline gives CDR1 MDHEN, CDR2 SYDVKM. As DNA, the CDR3 is TGTGCCAGCAGTTTACAAAGCCCTGAGCAGTTCTTC. The encoded protein is CASSLQSPEQFF.

The sample holds a few counts of this clone. The rearrangement links TRBV2 to TRBJ1-5, with no clear D. CDR3 length equals 17 residues. V dropped 1 base and J dropped 0 bases, with 13 bases sitting between them. The germline CDR1 and CDR2 sequences are SNHLY and FYNNEI. CDR3 nucleotide sequence: TGTGCCAGCAGTGAAGGCGAAGGGAGTAATAGCAATCAGCCCCAGCATTTT. This codes for CASSEGEGSNSNQPQHF.

The CDR3 region is CASSLRYGDSNQPQHF. The CDR3 region has the DNA TGTGCCAGCAGCTTGCGCTACGGGGATAGCAATCAGCCCCAGCATTTT. This sequence joins TRBV5-6 and TRBJ1-5, with D unresolved. CDR1 SGHDT and CDR2 YYEEEE come from the germline V gene. This CDR3 comprises 16 residues. Deletions cut 1 base from V and 0 bases from J, with 11 bases between.

The CDR3 sequence is CASSSPMRFSYNEQFF. The DNA of the CDR3 is TGTGCCAGCAGCTCCCCAATGCGTTTCTCCTACAATGAGCAGTTCTTC. The V call is TRBV7-8, the J call TRBJ2-1, with unresolved D. This CDR3 spans 16 amino acids. Deletions cut 4 bases from V and 0 bases from J, with 13 bases between. Per germline, CDR1 SGHVS and CDR2 FQNEAQ.

This chain links TRBV5-1 with TRBJ1-4, with a weak D call TRBD1 (6 bases). Trimming took 4 bases from V and 4 from J, leaving 14 bases between them. CDR3 length: 15 residues. Per the germline V gene, CDR1 is SGHRS and CDR2 is YFSETQ. CDR3 in DNA: TGCGCCAGCAGCATGGGGGCAGAGATTAATGAAAAACTGTTTTTT. Protein: CASSMGAEINEKLFF. The full variable domain, rest sourced from reference TRBV5-1 and TRBJ1-4, is KAGVTQTPRYLIKTRGQQVTLSCSPISGHRSVSWYQQTPGQGLQFLFEYFSETQRNKGNFPGRFSGRQFSNSRSEMNVSTLELGDSALYLCASSMGAEINEKLFFGSGTQLSVL.